Sequencing of this T cell receptor beta chain was carried out in a study of blood T cell repertoires in COVID-19 (dated by TCRdb to 2018 to 2021). Turning to the overall study: Collaborator samples came from the United States, Italy and Spain and covered acute and convalescent phases of COVID-19. A freely available public database, intended as a resource for researchers studying the immune response to SARS-CoV-2, is where the repertoires were released. Subjects who had been exposed to COVID-19, were actively infected with it, or had recovered from it provided the deeply sampled blood TCRbeta repertoires that made up the dataset. The material from the prospective study consisted of cDNA or gDNA derived from T cells, B-cell-depleted T cells, or PBMCs. A de-identified subject ID, COVID-19 status, age in years and sex were almost always included in the sample metadata. The samples were drawn from the first 160 participants of the ongoing ImmuneRACE study and from 950 to 1,500 subjects provided by 6 global collaborators. Where HLA class I and class II types were available, the types were taken from metadata supplied by the sample provider, not from assay-based typing.

TCRbeta CDR3 regions were amplified from genomic DNA using the immunoSEQ Assay, a bias-controlled multiplex PCR. On the study's bioinformatics: The number of nucleated cells in each sample was estimated by amplification of reference gene primers within the assay. To quantify the absolute abundance of each unique TCRbeta CDR3 rearrangement, sequence reads were collapsed and filtered. For each sample, productive Simpson clonality was calculated as the square root of Simpson's diversity index across productive rearrangements. This is the immuneACCESS table as TCRdb keeps it, with only in-frame sequences that have V and J called. A part of the clones is gone; compared with another copy, unresolved V genes explain less than half, and the rest is unexplained. That table is the source of V, J and clone size, and D and trimming were worked out from the DNA. The sample yields about 35,000 clones; more than 75% were counted once. The ten most abundant clones make up about 42% of the sample.

The full study reports these points: The quantity of clinical and demographic metadata differed by source and by participant and was supplied without curation.

Of note for this clone: Its specific antigen is unknown. The junction differs from germline at one of its ends, possibly a read error.

Each collaborating institution followed its own protocols to collect whole blood in K2EDTA tubes. Collaborator samples were shipped for TCRbeta analysis as frozen whole blood, isolated PBMCs, or DNA extracted from either sample type. The receptor was derived from a man older than 75 with active or convalescent COVID-19. Source material: peripheral blood.

The DNA reads TGTGCTAGCAGCTTACTGAATAGCGGTGAGCAGTTCTTC. This encodes CASSLLNSGEQFF. The chain is encoded by TRBV7-7 joined to TRBJ2-1; D gene: possibly TRBD2, on 6 matching bases. As encoded in the germline V gene (reference sequence), CDR1 is SSHAT while CDR2 is FNYEAQ. The CDR3 numbers 13 residues from cysteine through phenylalanine. Just CDR3 DNA is preserved here, 39 bases in frame from base 1.